This T cell receptor (beta chain) was sequenced during a study of blood T cell repertoires in COVID-19 (dated by TCRdb to the early 2020s). For the study in its entirety: Samples covering the acute and convalescent phases of COVID-19 were provided by collaborators in the United States, Italy and Spain. The prospective study material was composed of cDNA or gDNA derived from T cells, B-cell-depleted T cells, or PBMCs. Subjects who had been exposed to COVID-19, were actively infected with it, or had recovered from it provided the deeply sampled blood TCRbeta repertoires that made up the dataset. The repertoires were released in a freely available public database meant as a resource for research on the immune response to SARS-CoV-2. The samples were drawn from the first 160 participants of the ongoing ImmuneRACE study and from over a thousand subjects provided by 6 global collaborators. Nearly every sample came with metadata listing a de-identified subject ID, COVID-19 status, age in years and sex. HLA class I and class II types, where available, came from metadata supplied by the sample provider rather than from assay-based typing.

This clone was seen a handful of times. It lacks a known antigen. No base quality information exists; no much larger clone differs at one position. Whole blood was collected in K2EDTA tubes by collaborating institutions according to the institutions' own protocols. For TCRbeta analysis, collaborator samples were shipped as frozen whole blood, as isolated PBMCs, or as DNA extracted from either sample type. General findings and caveats noted by the study authors: Clinical and demographic metadata were provided uncurated, with the amount varying by source and participant.

The immunoSEQ Assay, a bias-controlled multiplex PCR, was used to amplify TCRbeta CDR3 regions from genomic DNA. In the authors' own workflow: The number of nucleated cells in each sample was estimated by amplification of reference gene primers within the assay. To quantify the absolute abundance of each unique TCRbeta CDR3 rearrangement, sequence reads were collapsed and filtered. For each sample, productive Simpson clonality was calculated as the square root of Simpson's diversity index over productive rearrangements. TCRdb obtained this table from immuneACCESS and retained in-frame rearrangements with V and J assigned. These tables miss some clones; where compared with another copy, unresolved V genes account for less than half of the shortfall, and the remainder is unexplained. The V and J calls and clone size come from that table; D and trimming were worked out from the DNA. Present in this sample are 100,000 to 150,000 clones, about 77% of which were seen just once. Just under 25% of the sample is held by the ten biggest clonotypes.

The CDR1 and CDR2 encoded by the germline V gene are MNHEY and SVGEGT. The CDR3 goes from the cysteine to the phenylalanine over 14 residues. This entry keeps only the CDR3 DNA: 42 bases, framed from base 1. A distance of 13 bases separates the germline ends of V and J, which lose 4 bases and 7 bases respectively. The TCR comes from a human donor in a cohort sampled during active COVID-19. The sequenced sample was peripheral blood. The receptor chain draws on TRBV6-2 or TRBV6-3 and TRBJ2-2; 7 matching bases give a weak D call of TRBD2. The CDR3 sequence is CASSWTGGDGELFF. In nucleotide form, the sequence is TGTGCCAGCAGTTGGACGGGGGGCGACGGGGAGCTGTTTTTT.